This T cell receptor beta chain originates from a study of blood T cell repertoires in COVID-19. At the level of the study: Samples representing acute and convalescent COVID-19 were sourced from the United States, Italy and Spain.

Profiling relied on immunoSEQ multiplex PCR, and the TCRdb table lists in-frame clones only, not all of them. There are about 280,000 clones in the sample; 82% occur only once, and roughly 5.3% lies in the top ten. Clinical histories supplied by participants themselves formed the basis of cohort assignment. No more than 2 weeks before study entry, exposed participants had met a case of COVID-19. The sample taken for sequencing was PBMCs or T cells enriched from blood (not recorded which). The sequence came from a man aged 35 to 55 who had been exposed to COVID-19.

CDR3 sequence reads: CASSPDREYGYTF. Here the CDR3 DNA reads TGCGCCAGCAGCCCCGACAGGGAATATGGCTACACCTTC. V and J are TRBV5-1 and TRBJ1-2, with 7 bases identical to TRBD1. The CDR3 extends over 13 amino acids. J was trimmed by 5 bases and V by 4 bases; bases with no gene match: 5. Per germline, CDR1 SGHRS and CDR2 YFSETQ.